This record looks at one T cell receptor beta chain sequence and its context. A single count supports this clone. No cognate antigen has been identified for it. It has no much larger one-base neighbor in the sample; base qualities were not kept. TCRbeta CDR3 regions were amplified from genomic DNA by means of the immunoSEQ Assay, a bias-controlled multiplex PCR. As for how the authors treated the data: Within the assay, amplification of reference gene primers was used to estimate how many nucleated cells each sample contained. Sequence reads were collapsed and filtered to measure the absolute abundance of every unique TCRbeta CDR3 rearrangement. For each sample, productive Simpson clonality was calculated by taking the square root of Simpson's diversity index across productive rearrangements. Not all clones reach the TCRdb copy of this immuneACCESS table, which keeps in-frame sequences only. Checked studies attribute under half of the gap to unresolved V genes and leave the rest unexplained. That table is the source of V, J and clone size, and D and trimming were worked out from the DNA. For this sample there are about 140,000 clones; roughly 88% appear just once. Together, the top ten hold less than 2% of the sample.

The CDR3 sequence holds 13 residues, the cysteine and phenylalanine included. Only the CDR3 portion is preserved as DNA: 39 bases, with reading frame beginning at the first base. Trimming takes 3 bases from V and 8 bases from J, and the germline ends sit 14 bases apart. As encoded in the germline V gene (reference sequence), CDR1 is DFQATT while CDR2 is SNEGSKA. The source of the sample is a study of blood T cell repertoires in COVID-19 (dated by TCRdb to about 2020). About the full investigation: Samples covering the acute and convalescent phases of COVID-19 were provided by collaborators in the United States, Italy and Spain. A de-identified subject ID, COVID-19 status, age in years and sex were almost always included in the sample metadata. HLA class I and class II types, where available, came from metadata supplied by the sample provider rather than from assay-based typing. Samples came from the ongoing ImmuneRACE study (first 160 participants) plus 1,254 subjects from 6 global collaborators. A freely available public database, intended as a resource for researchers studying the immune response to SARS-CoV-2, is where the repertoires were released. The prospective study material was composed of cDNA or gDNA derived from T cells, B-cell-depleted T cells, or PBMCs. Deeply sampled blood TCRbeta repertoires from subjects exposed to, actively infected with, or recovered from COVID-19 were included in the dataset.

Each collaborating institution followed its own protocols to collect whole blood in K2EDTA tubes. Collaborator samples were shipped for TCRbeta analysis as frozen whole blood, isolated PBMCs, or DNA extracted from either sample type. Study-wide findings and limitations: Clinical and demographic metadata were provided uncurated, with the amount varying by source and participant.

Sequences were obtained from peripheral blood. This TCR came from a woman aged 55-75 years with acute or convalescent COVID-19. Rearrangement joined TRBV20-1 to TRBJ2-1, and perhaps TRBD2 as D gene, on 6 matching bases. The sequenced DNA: TGCAGTGCTAGTGCTAGCGTGACCCATGAGCAGTTCTTC. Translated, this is CSASASVTHEQFF.